This is a list of T cell receptor beta chains from one sample in a study of CD4+ T cells in melanoma. TCRdb keeps only in-frame clones here, not all; method: immunoSEQ multiplex PCR. Among 13,000 or so clones, just over 70% were seen once, and the ten largest hold 11%. Input material: cells from a culture (not recorded whether cultured in vitro). The receptor set was obtained from a human donor with melanoma. Both conserved end residues are part of each CDR3. D genes are given only for firm matches. Rows may omit the clone size; those that give it use once, few, many or a size class.

d_call	v_call	clone_size	j_call	cdr3_nt	cdr3_aa
-	TRBV10-1	few	TRBJ2-2	TGCGCCAGCAGCCACACCGGGGAGCTGTTTTTT	CASSHTGELFF
TRBD1	TRBV2	few	TRBJ2-5	TGTGCCGGCGTGACAGGGCTGACCCAGTACTTC	CAGVTGLTQYF
-	TRBV30	-	TRBJ2-5	TGTGCCTGGAGTGCGGGGAGGCAAGAGACCCAGTACTTC	CAWSAGRQETQYF
TRBD1	TRBV19	-	TRBJ2-3	TGTGCCAGTAGTGCGGGACAGGGAAGCACAGATACGCAGTATTTT	CASSAGQGSTDTQYF
-	TRBV5-1	-	TRBJ1-4	TGCGCCAGCAGCTTGGATGGGGAGCGACTGTTTTTT	CASSLDGERLFF
-	TRBV30	few	TRBJ1-1	TGTGCCTGGAGTGTACGATCGACTGAAGCTTTCTTT	CAWSVRSTEAFF
-	TRBV7-3	-	TRBJ1-3	TGTGCCAGCAGCTTAAACCGGGGGAACACCATATATTTT	CASSLNRGNTIYF
-	TRBV7-3	-	TRBJ2-3	TGTGCCAGCAGCGTGGCCAGTTTCACAGATACGCAGTATTTT	CASSVASFTDTQYF
-	TRBV6-5	-	TRBJ1-1	TGTGCCAGCAGTCAGGGACGGCAGAACACTGAAGCTTTCTTT	CASSQGRQNTEAFF
TRBD1	TRBV18	-	TRBJ2-1	TGTGCCAGCTCACCGATGGGACAGGGGCCTGGCAATGAGCAGTTCTTC	CASSPMGQGPGNEQFF